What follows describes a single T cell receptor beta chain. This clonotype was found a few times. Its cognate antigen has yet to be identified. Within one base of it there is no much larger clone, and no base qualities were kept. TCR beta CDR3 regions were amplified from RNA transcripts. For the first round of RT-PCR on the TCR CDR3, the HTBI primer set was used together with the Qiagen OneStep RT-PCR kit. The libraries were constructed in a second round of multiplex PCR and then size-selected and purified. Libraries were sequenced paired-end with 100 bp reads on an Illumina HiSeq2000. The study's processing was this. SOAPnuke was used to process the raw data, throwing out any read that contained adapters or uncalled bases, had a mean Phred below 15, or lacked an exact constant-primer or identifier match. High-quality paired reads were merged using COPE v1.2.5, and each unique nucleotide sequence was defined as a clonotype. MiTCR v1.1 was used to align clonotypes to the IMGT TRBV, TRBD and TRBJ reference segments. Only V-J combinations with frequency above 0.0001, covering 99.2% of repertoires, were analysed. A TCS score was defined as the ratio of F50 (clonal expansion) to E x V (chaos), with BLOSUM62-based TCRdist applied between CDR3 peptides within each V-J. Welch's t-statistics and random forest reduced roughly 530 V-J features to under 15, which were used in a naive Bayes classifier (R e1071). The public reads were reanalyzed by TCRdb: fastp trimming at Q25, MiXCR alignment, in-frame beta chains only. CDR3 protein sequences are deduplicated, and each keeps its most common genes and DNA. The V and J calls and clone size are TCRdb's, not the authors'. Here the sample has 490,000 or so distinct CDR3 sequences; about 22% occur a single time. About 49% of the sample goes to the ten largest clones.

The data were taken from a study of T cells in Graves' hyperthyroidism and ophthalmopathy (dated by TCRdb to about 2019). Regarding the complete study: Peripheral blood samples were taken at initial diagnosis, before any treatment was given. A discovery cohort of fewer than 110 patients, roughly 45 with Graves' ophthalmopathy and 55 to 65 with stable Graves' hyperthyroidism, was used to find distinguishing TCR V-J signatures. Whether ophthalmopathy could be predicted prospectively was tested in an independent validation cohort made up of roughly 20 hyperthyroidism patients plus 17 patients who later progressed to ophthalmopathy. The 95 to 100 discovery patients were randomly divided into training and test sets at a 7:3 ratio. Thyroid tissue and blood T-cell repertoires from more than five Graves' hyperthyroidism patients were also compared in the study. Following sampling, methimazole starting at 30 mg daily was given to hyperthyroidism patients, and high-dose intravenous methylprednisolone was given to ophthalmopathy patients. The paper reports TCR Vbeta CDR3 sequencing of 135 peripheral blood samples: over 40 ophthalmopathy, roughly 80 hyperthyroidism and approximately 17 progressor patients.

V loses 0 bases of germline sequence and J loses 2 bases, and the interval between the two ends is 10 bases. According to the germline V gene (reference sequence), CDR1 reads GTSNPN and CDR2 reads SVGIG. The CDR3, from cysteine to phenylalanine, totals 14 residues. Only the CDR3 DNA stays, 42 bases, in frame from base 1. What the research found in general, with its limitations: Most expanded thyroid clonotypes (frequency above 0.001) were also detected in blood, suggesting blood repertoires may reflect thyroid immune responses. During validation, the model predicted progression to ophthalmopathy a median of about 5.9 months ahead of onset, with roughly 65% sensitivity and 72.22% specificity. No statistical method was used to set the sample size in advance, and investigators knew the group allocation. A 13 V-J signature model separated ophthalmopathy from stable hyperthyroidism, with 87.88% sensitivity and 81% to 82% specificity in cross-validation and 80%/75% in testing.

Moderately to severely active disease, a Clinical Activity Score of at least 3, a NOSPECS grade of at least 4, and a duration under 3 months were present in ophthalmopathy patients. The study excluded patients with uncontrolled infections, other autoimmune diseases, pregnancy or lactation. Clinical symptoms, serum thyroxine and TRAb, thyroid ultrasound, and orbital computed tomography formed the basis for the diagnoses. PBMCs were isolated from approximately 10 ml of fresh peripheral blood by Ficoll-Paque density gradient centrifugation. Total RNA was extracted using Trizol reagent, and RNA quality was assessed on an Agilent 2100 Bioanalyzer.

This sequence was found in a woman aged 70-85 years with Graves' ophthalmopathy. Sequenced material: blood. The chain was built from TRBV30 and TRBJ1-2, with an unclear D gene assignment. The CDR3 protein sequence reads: CAWSVPPDNYGYTF. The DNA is TGTGCCTGGAGTGTACCGCCAGACAACTATGGCTACACCTTC.